The text below deals with one TCR beta chain. Its antigen is not identified. The sample originates from a study of cytomegalovirus exposure and HLA in healthy donors. Study-level results: Differences between HLA loci emerged in a later analysis of TCR association rates, with DRB1 most and HLA-C fewest. The productive fraction for most TCR beta V segments was about 87% or about 30% in an earlier analysis.

In germline, CDR1 is SGHTA, CDR2 FQGTGA. CDR3 length equals 13 residues. J gave up 1 base and V 5 bases, and 1 base lay outside the gene matches. PCR primers comprised 60 Vbeta and 13 Jbeta primers. Here immunoSEQ multiplex PCR was the method, and the copy in TCRdb shows in-frame clones only, minus some. The table lists some 120,000 clones, approximately 80% of them singletons. This TCR was recovered from a male donor in good health and CMV-seropositive. Sequenced sample: PBMCs. J is TRBJ1-1 and V is TRBV7-3, with TRBD1 matching over 7 bases. CDR3 loop: CASSGQANTEAFF. The CDR3 bases are TGTGCCAGCAGCGGACAGGCGAACACTGAAGCTTTCTTT.